These 15 T cell receptor beta chains were sequenced from one sample in a study of T cells expressing NK-cell markers. Reprocessing the 5' RACE reads, TCRdb reports a single entry for every CDR3 protein and omits DNA. The ten most abundant clones cover 12% of a sample with 140,000 or so distinct CDR3 sequences. The source material was blood T cells: a sorted CD56 or NKG2C T cell subset, CD4+ or CD8+ T cells, or bulk PBMC T cells (not recorded which). The source is a man aged 18 to 30 in good health.

The chain carries TRBV6-4 and TRBJ2-1. CDR3 length equals 13 residues. Germline CDR1 and CDR2: MRHNA and SNTAGT. The CDR3 loop is CASSEFPYSEQFF.

CDR3 sequence reads: CASSQPSGSVSYNEQFF. The gene calls are TRBV4-1 and TRBJ2-1; with no DNA, the TCRdb D assignment of TRBD2 cannot be verified. This CDR3 region has 17 residues. The germline CDR1 and CDR2 sequences are MGHRA and YSYEKL.

V and J are TRBV15 and TRBJ2-4; as DNA is missing, the TRBD1 call by TCRdb cannot be tested. CDR3 size: 20 residues. CDR1 is LNHNV, CDR2 YYDKDF, per germline (reference sequence). CDR3: CATSREARVDADLAKNIQYF.

The chain carries TRBV28 and TRBJ2-4; TCRdb's assignment of TRBD1 cannot be checked, as there is no DNA. The CDR3 is 16 residues long. Germline V gene data show CDR1 as MDHEN and CDR2 as SYDVKM. The CDR3 spells CASTPMGNVAKNIQYF.

The genes are TRBV12-3 or TRBV12-4 and TRBJ2-5. The CDR3 totals 13 residues. The chain's CDR3 is CASSPDLGRTQYF.

This chain links TRBV7-2 with TRBJ2-3; TCRdb's D call, TRBD1, is unchecked because there is no DNA. Germline CDR1 and CDR2: SGHTA and FQGNSA. The CDR3 sequence is 15 residues long. The CDR3 sequence: CASSLVRDMTDTQYF.

The chain recombines TRBV15 with TRBJ2-3; TCRdb lists TRBD1, though no DNA is available to test this call. Germline V CDR1 and CDR2: LNHNV, YYDKDF (reference sequence). This CDR3 comprises 13 residues. The CDR3 loop is CATGSGGTDTQYF.

The chain's CDR3 is CASSYSLGRADTQYF. The chain carries TRBV6-5 and TRBJ2-3. Germline-derived CDR1 and CDR2 are MNHEY and SVGAGI. There are 15 residues in the CDR3.

The chain joins TRBV2 to TRBJ2-1; lacking DNA, the TRBD2 call made by TCRdb goes unchecked. Germline V lookup: CDR1 SNHLY, CDR2 FYNNEI. The CDR3 contains 14 residues. CDR3 sequence reads: CASQVAGARNEQFF.

V gene TRBV3-1 combines with J gene TRBJ2-1; the D call from TCRdb, TRBD2, cannot be confirmed without DNA. Germline V gene lookup returns CDR1 LGHDT and CDR2 YNNKEL (reference sequence). The CDR3 loop spans 14 amino acids. The CDR3 reads CASSLGLNNNEQFF.

V and J are TRBV12-3 or TRBV12-4 and TRBJ2-3; TCRdb calls TRBD2, which cannot be checked without DNA. The length of the CDR3 is 15 residues. The chain's CDR3 is CASRYNSGGPDTQYF.

The rearrangement joins TRBV6-5 to TRBJ2-5. Germline-derived CDR1 and CDR2 are MNHEY and SVGAGI. This CDR3 is 13 amino acids long. The chain's CDR3 is CASSYDNQETQYF.

V is TRBV7-6 and J is TRBJ1-5. Germline V gene lookup returns CDR1 SGHVS and CDR2 FNYEAQ. This CDR3 contains 13 residues. The CDR3: CASSLGGVQPQHF.

The rearrangement links TRBV6-4 to TRBJ2-1; TCRdb calls TRBD2, which cannot be checked without DNA. Germline V lookup: CDR1 MRHNA, CDR2 SNTAGT. The CDR3 loop spans 18 amino acids. The CDR3 is CARVLFREARSSYNEQFF.

The chain joins TRBV9 to TRBJ2-5; TCRdb's D gene call, TRBD1, goes unchecked for lack of DNA. Germline V gene lookup returns CDR1 SGDLS and CDR2 YYNGEE. The CDR3 sequence is 11 residues long. The CDR3: CASSMGATQYF.